This TCR beta chain was captured in a study of PD-1 blockade in classical Hodgkin lymphoma. This clone was detected only once. Its target is not known. General observations from the study: Relapsed/refractory patients reportedly had lower baseline diversity than newly diagnosed patients. Patients newly diagnosed and complete responders had comparable baseline diversity. Causes of the repertoire differences remain undefined, possibly disease activity or prior therapy.

Repertoires were generated with immunoSEQ multiplex PCR, while TCRdb's copy carries only in-frame clones and drops some. The repertoire consists of around 50,000 clones, with around 74% occurring once and the leading ten covering about 12%. Time point described: cycle 4 day 1 (C4D1), after six to seven weeks of nivolumab. Relapses following autologous stem cell transplantation were seen in all patients, with brentuximab vedotin exposure varying. Under best response, outcomes were complete response, partial response or progressive disease. Trimming took 4 bases from V and 6 from J; bases not matched to a gene: 22. Germline V gene sequence: CDR1 SQVTM, CDR2 ANQGSEA. This CDR3 is 19 amino acids long.

This chain connects TRBV29-1 to TRBJ2-7; 12 bases agree with TRBD2. Here the sequenced sample was peripheral blood mononuclear cells (PBMCs), taken before the fourth cycle of nivolumab. This clonotype originated in a human donor with classical Hodgkin lymphoma. The CDR3 reads CSVGRMLTSGRPDIGEQYF. For the CDR3, the DNA is TGCAGCGTTGGGCGTATGTTGACTAGCGGGAGACCAGACATCGGCGAGCAGTACTTC.